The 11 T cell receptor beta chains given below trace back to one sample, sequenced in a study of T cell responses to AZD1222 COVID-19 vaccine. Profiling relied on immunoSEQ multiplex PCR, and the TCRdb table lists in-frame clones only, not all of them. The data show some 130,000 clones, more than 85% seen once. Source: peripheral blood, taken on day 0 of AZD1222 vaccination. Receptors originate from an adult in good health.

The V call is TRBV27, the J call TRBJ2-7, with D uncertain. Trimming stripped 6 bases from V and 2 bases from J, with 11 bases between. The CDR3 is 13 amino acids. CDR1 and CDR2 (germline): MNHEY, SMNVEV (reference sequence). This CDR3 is CASRLTATYEQYF. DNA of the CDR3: TGTGCCAGCAGACTGACGGCCACCTACGAGCAGTACTTC.

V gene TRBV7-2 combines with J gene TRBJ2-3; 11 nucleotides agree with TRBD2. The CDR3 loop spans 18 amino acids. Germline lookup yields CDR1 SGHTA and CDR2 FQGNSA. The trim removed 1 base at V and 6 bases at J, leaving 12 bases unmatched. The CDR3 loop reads CASSLGVLAGALPDTQYF. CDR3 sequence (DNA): TGTGCCAGCAGCTTAGGGGTACTAGCGGGGGCCCTTCCGGATACGCAGTATTTT. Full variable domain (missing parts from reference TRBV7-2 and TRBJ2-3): GAGVSQSPSNKVTEKGKDVELRCDPISGHTALYWYRQSLGQGLEFLIYFQGNSAPDKSGLPSDRFSAERTGGSVSTLTIQRTQQEDSAVYLCASSLGVLAGALPDTQYFGPGTRLTVL.

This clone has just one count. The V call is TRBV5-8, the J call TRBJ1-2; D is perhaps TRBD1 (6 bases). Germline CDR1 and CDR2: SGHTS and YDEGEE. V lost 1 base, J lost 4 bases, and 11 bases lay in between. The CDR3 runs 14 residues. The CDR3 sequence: CASSLWGRGYGYTF. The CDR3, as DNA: TGTGCCAGCAGCTTGTGGGGGCGAGGCTATGGCTACACCTTC.

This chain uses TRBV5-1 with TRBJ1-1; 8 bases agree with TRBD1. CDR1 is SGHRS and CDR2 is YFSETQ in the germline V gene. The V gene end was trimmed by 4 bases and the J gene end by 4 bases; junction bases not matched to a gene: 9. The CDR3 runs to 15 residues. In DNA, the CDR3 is TGCGCCAGCAGCACCCCCGACAGGGGTCCCACTGAAGCTTTCTTT. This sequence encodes CASSTPDRGPTEAFF.

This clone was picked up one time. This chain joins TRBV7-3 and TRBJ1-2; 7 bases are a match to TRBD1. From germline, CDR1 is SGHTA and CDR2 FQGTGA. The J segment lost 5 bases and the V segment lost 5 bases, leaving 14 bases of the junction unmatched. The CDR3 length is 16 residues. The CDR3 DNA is TGTGCCAGCAGCCCACCGAACAGGGGAAGAATGTATGGCTACACCTTC. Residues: CASSPPNRGRMYGYTF.

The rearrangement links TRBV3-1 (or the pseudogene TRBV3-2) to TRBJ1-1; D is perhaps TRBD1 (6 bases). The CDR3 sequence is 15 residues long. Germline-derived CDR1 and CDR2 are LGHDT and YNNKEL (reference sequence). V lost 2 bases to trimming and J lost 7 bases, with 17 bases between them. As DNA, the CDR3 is TGTGCCAGCAGCCAAAACACAGGGTCTATTGGTGAAGCTTTCTTT. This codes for CASSQNTGSIGEAFF.

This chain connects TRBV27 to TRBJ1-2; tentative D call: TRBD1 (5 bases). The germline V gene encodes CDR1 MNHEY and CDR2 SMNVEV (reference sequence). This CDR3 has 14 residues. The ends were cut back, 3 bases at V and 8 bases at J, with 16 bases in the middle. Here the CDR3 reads CASSFFDRIGGYTF. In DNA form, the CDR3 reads TGTGCCAGCAGTTTCTTCGACAGAATTGGGGGCTACACCTTC.

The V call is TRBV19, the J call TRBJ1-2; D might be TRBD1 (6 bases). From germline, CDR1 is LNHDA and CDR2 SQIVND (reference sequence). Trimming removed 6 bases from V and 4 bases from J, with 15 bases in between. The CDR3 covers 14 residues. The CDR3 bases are TGTGCCAGTAGCGCACAGGGCGCTAGCTATGGCTACACCTTC. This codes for CASSAQGASYGYTF.

CDR3 in DNA: TGCAGCACCCTGGGAGGGAAATCCTACAATGAGCAGTTCTTC. This sequence encodes CSTLGGKSYNEQFF. V and J are TRBV29-1 and TRBJ2-1; 7 bases agree with TRBD2. Germline CDR1 and CDR2: SQVTM and ANQGSEA. The V and J ends lost 8 bases and 1 base, in that order; junction bases with no gene match: 8. This CDR3 has 14 residues.

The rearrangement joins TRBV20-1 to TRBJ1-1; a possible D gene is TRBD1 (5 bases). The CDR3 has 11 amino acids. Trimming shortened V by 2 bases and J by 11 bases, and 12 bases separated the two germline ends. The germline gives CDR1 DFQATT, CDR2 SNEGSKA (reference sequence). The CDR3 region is CSARYEGTAFF. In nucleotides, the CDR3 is TGCAGTGCTAGATACGAGGGGACGGCTTTCTTT.

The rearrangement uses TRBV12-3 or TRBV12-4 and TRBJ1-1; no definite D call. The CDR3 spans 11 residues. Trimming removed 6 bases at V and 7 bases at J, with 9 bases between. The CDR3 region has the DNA TGTGCCAGCAGGGAAGGTGGTGAAGCTTTCTTT. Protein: CASREGGEAFF.